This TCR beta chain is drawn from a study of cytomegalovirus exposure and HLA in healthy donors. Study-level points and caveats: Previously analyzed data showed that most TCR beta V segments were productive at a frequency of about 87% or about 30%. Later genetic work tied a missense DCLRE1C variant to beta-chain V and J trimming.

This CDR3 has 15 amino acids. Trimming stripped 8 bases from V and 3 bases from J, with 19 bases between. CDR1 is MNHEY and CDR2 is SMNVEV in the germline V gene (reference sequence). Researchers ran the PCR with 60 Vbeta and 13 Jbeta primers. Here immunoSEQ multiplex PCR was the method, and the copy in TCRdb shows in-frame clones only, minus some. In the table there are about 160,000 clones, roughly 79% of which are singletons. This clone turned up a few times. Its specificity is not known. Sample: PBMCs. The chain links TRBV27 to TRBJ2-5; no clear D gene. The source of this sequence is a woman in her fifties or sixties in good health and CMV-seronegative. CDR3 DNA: TGTGCCAGCCGAACCTCCCCTTCAGGAAAAGAGACCCAGTACTTC. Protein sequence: CASRTSPSGKETQYF.